This entry is about one T cell receptor (beta chain). It lacks a known antigen. Per-nucleotide qualities are absent, and no much larger clonotype sits a single base away. This entry comes from a study of blood T cell repertoires in COVID-19 (TCRdb year 2020). About the study as a whole: The collaborator samples originated in the United States, Italy and Spain and spanned the acute and convalescent phases of COVID-19. The material from the prospective study consisted of cDNA or gDNA derived from T cells, B-cell-depleted T cells, or PBMCs. Subjects who had been exposed to COVID-19, were actively infected with it, or had recovered from it provided the deeply sampled blood TCRbeta repertoires that made up the dataset. The repertoires were released in a freely available public database intended as a resource for research on the immune response to SARS-CoV-2. Samples came from the ongoing ImmuneRACE study (first 160 participants) plus 1,254 subjects from 6 global collaborators. The sample metadata nearly always contained a de-identified subject ID, COVID-19 status, age in years and sex. Where available, HLA class I and class II types were taken from metadata supplied by the sample provider and were not determined by assay-based typing. The study at large found these results: Clinical and demographic metadata were provided uncurated, with the amount varying by source and participant.

TCRbeta CDR3 regions were amplified from genomic DNA by means of the immunoSEQ Assay, a bias-controlled multiplex PCR. The original pipeline was this. The number of nucleated cells in each sample was estimated by amplification of reference gene primers within the assay. To quantify the absolute abundance of each unique TCRbeta CDR3 rearrangement, sequence reads were collapsed and filtered. Productive Simpson clonality was computed per sample as the square root of Simpson's diversity index over productive rearrangements. This immuneACCESS table, as held by TCRdb, lists in-frame sequences with V and J called but not all clones. Of the missing ones, under half trace to an unresolved V gene in checked studies; the others have no known cause. For V, J and clone size, that table is used; D and trimming come from the DNA. The sample has about 80,000 clones on record, 88% of them singletons. The ten largest clonotypes hold 6% to 7.5% of the sample.

Including cysteine and phenylalanine, the CDR3 has 16 amino acids. Only CDR3 DNA remains: 48 bases, in frame from the first base. CDR1 and CDR2 are read off the germline V gene as SGHVS and FQNEAQ. V ends up 5 bases short and J 7 bases short, with an unmatched junction base count of 12. Whole blood was collected in K2EDTA tubes by collaborating institutions according to the institutions' own protocols. For TCRbeta analysis, collaborators shipped samples as frozen whole blood, isolated PBMCs, or DNA extracted from either of those sample types. The chain links TRBV7-8 with TRBJ1-4, with 8 bases in between that match TRBD1. What was sequenced was peripheral blood. The receptor comes from a woman over 75 with acute or convalescent COVID-19. The DNA is as follows: TGTGCCAGCAGCCCCCGGCGAGGACAGGGCACTGAAAAACTGTTTTTT. The translation is CASSPRRGQGTEKLFF.